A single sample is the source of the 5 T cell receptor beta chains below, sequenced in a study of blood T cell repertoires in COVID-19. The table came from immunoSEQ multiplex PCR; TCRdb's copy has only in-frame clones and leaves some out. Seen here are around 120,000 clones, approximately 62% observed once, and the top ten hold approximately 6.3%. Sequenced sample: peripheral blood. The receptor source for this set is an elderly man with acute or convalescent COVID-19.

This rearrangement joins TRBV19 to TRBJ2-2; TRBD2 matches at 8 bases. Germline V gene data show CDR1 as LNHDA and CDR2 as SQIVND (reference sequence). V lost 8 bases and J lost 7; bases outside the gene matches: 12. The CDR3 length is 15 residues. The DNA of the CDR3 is TGTGCCAGTGGCCGCGGGGGGAACGGAAACGGGGAGCTGTTTTTT. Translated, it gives CASGRGGNGNGELFF.

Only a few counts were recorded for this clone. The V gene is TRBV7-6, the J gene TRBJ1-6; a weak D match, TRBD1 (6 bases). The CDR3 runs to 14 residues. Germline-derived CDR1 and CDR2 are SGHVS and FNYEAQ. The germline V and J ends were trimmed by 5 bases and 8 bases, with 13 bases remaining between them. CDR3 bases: TGTGCCAGCAGCCTAAGCCCAGGGGATTCACCCCTCCACTTT. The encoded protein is CASSLSPGDSPLHF.

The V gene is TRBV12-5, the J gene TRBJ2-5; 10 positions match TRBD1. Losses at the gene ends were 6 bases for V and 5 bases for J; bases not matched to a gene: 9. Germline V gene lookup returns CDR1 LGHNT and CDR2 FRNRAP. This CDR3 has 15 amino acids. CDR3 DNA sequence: TGTGCTAGTGGCCGTACCGGGACAGGGGAGGAGACCCAGTACTTC. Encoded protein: CASGRTGTGEETQYF.

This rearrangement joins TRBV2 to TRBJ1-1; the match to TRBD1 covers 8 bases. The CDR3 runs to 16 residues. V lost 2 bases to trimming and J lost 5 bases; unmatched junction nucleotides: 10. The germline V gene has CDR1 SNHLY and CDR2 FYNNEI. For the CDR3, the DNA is TGTGCCAGCAGTGAATGGGCAGGGGGCGGTCAGACTGAAGCTTTCTTT. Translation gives CASSEWAGGGQTEAFF.

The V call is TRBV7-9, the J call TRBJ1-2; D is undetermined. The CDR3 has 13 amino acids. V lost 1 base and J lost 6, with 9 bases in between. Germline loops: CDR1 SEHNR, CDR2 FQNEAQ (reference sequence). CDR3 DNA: TGTGCCAGCAGCTTAGATGCGCGAGATGGCTACACCTTC. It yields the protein CASSLDARDGYTF.